A selection of T cell receptor beta chains follows, all from one sample in a study of beta chain features in type 1 diabetes. Method: immunoSEQ multiplex PCR; TCRdb's copy keeps in-frame clones and lacks some. The profile shows some 500,000 clones, about an eighth of them singletons. Sample: naive CD4+ T cells from blood. These TCRs come from a woman aged 18-29 years in good health. Each CDR3 is given with its conserved first and last residue. Fields, in order: J gene, V gene, CDR3 protein.

j_call: TRBJ2-1; v_call: TRBV7-7; cdr3_aa: CASSLGSYNEQFF
j_call: TRBJ2-7; v_call: TRBV5-1; cdr3_aa: CASRRTGESSYEQYF
j_call: TRBJ1-1; v_call: TRBV14; cdr3_aa: CASSARTGRNTEAFF
j_call: TRBJ1-2; v_call: TRBV29-1; cdr3_aa: CSVGEGTGSYGYTF
j_call: TRBJ2-5; v_call: TRBV7-2; cdr3_aa: CASSLAGLQETQYF
j_call: TRBJ2-7; v_call: TRBV4-1; cdr3_aa: CASSQVLPVVRKQYF
j_call: TRBJ1-1; v_call: TRBV23-1; cdr3_aa: CAHEEAGGDTEAFF
j_call: TRBJ2-1; v_call: TRBV6-6; cdr3_aa: CASSYGRGSPGNEQFF
j_call: TRBJ2-5; v_call: TRBV6-5; cdr3_aa: CASRIPDGDQETQYF
j_call: TRBJ2-7; v_call: TRBV28; cdr3_aa: CASSAATSGRPLEQYF
j_call: TRBJ2-1; v_call: TRBV21-1; cdr3_aa: CASSTQNGTDQSFPYNEQFF
j_call: TRBJ2-5; v_call: TRBV7-2; cdr3_aa: CASSPELAGAQETQYF
j_call: TRBJ1-3; v_call: TRBV2; cdr3_aa: CASSAQGYSGNTIYF
j_call: TRBJ2-3; v_call: TRBV9; cdr3_aa: CASSVATPSTDTQYF
j_call: TRBJ2-7; v_call: TRBV11-2; cdr3_aa: CASSLLPFDEQYF
j_call: TRBJ2-5; v_call: TRBV5-1; cdr3_aa: CASSSGAGEMIETQYF
j_call: TRBJ2-1; v_call: TRBV5-1; cdr3_aa: CASSLSPLADYNEQFF
j_call: TRBJ2-2; v_call: TRBV9; cdr3_aa: CASSAREGGRPGELFF
j_call: TRBJ2-5; v_call: TRBV29-1; cdr3_aa: CSVEQGQGETQYF
j_call: TRBJ1-5; v_call: TRBV19; cdr3_aa: CASSTRTTDSNQPQHF
j_call: TRBJ2-7; v_call: TRBV27; cdr3_aa: CASSTRDRGRRGSYEQYF
j_call: TRBJ2-1; v_call: TRBV14; cdr3_aa: CASRPPCEQFF
j_call: TRBJ2-3; v_call: TRBV18; cdr3_aa: CASSPRTGSDTQYF
j_call: TRBJ2-1; v_call: TRBV7-2; cdr3_aa: CASSRRLAGGAVNEQFF
j_call: TRBJ1-1; v_call: TRBV28; cdr3_aa: CASSIGGVREAFF
j_call: TRBJ1-5; v_call: TRBV2; cdr3_aa: CASSGQGGSNQPQHF
j_call: TRBJ2-3; v_call: TRBV4-3; cdr3_aa: CASSQASTDTQYF
j_call: TRBJ2-7; v_call: TRBV30; cdr3_aa: CAYLPPSGSSGEQYF
j_call: TRBJ2-2; v_call: TRBV7-7; cdr3_aa: CASRSRVTAGELFF
j_call: TRBJ1-1; v_call: TRBV27; cdr3_aa: CASSVSRWGANTEAFF
j_call: TRBJ2-1; v_call: TRBV29-1; cdr3_aa: CSVLQVLGNEQFF
j_call: TRBJ2-5; v_call: TRBV13; cdr3_aa: CASSSEGGETQYF
j_call: TRBJ1-1; v_call: TRBV9; cdr3_aa: CASSVEGQGNTEAFF
j_call: TRBJ2-1; v_call: TRBV15; cdr3_aa: CATSRERTSGYNEQFF
j_call: TRBJ1-4; v_call: TRBV2; cdr3_aa: CASSVRWHEKLFF
j_call: TRBJ2-2; v_call: TRBV30; cdr3_aa: CAWGVGLRSTGELFF
j_call: TRBJ2-2; v_call: TRBV7-2; cdr3_aa: CASSLDRTGELFF
j_call: TRBJ1-1; v_call: TRBV29-1; cdr3_aa: CSVVLGANTEAFF
j_call: TRBJ2-3; v_call: TRBV4-1; cdr3_aa: CASSPVIGASTDTQYF
j_call: TRBJ1-1; v_call: TRBV4-1; cdr3_aa: CASSQPGIRTEAFF
j_call: TRBJ1-5; v_call: TRBV10-3; cdr3_aa: CAISEWAGQPQHF
j_call: TRBJ2-1; v_call: TRBV7-2; cdr3_aa: CASSLQQGVFYNEQFF
j_call: TRBJ2-1; v_call: TRBV7-2; cdr3_aa: CASSLGSSGYNEQFF
j_call: TRBJ2-2; v_call: TRBV30; cdr3_aa: CAWSVRGNTGELFF
j_call: TRBJ1-6; v_call: TRBV27; cdr3_aa: CASSFSVLDSPLHF